Following are 26 T cell receptor beta chains from one sample sequenced in a study of T cell repertoires in cytomegalovirus infection. These receptors have no known antigen. TCRdb redid the calling of the reads with MiXCR, one entry per CDR3 protein. The table includes 200,000 or so distinct CDR3 sequences, around 35% detected once. Sequenced here: CD8+ T cells from cultured PBMCs, sampled from culture after CMV antigen stimulation. Receptors originate from a human donor in good health (CMV status not recorded). Some clones in this sample may be carry-over from other donors' samples.

The chain joins TRBV20-1 to TRBJ2-2; D tentatively reads TRBD1 or TRBD2 (5 bases each). V dropped 6 bases and J dropped 2 bases, with 13 bases sitting between them. In germline, CDR1 is DFQATT, CDR2 SNEGSKA (reference sequence). This CDR3 is 14 amino acids long. Written as DNA, the CDR3 is TGCAGTGCGGATCTCGGGACCAACACCGGGGAGCTGTTTTTT. It yields the protein CSADLGTNTGELFF.

Concerning this clonotype: Its ends do not fully match the called genes, so a read error is possible. The rearrangement uses TRBV4-1 and TRBJ2-5, with 9 bases aligning to TRBD2. Germline lookup yields CDR1 MGHRA and CDR2 YSYEKL. CDR3 size: 14 residues. The CDR3, as DNA: TGTGCCAGCAGCCAAGCGGGGGGACAAGAGACCCAGTACTTC. Translation gives CASSQAGGQETQYF.

This clonotype was seen a handful of times. The genes are TRBV6-6 and TRBJ1-2, with D possibly matching TRBD1 (6 bases). CDR1 and CDR2 from the germline V gene are MNHNY and SVGAGI (reference sequence). The V gene lost 0 bases and the J gene lost 6 bases, with 11 bases spanning the gap. The CDR3 consists of 14 residues. CDR3: CASSYSEGGDGYTF. Written as DNA, the CDR3 is TGTGCCAGCAGTTACTCGGAGGGGGGAGATGGCTACACCTTC.

This rearrangement joins TRBV6-5 to TRBJ2-7; 7 bases are a match to TRBD1. V lost 2 bases, J lost 2 bases, and 6 bases stayed unmatched. CDR3 length: 15 residues. Germline V gives CDR1 MNHEY, CDR2 SVGAGI. DNA for the CDR3: TGTGCCAGCAGTTACCTAGGGCAGGGGGCCTACGAGCAGTACTTC. Its translation is CASSYLGQGAYEQYF.

This chain connects TRBV7-9 to TRBJ1-1; 7 nucleotides agree with TRBD1. The V gene end was trimmed by 5 bases and the J gene end by 5 bases; junction bases not matched to a gene: 11. The germline CDR1 and CDR2 sequences are SEHNR and FQNEAQ (reference sequence). The CDR3 is 15 amino acids. CDR3 protein: CASSHSVTGWTEAFF. CDR3 in DNA: TGTGCCAGCAGCCATTCGGTGACAGGGTGGACTGAAGCTTTCTTT. Full variable domain (missing parts from reference TRBV7-9 and TRBJ1-1): DTGVSQNPRHKITKRGQNVTFRCDPISEHNRLYWYRQTLGQGPEFLTYFQNEAQLEKSRLLSDRFSAERPKGSFSTLEIQRTEQGDSAMYLCASSHSVTGWTEAFFGQGTRLTVV.

A few counts support this clonotype. The CDR3 sequence: CASSPVGGVTATEAFF. The CDR3 nucleotides are TGTGCCAGCAGTCCGGTGGGGGGGGTAACCGCGACTGAAGCTTTCTTT. V usage is TRBV27 and J usage is TRBJ1-1; D may be TRBD1 (5 bases). The V gene lost 5 bases and the J gene lost 5 bases, with 21 bases spanning the gap. The CDR3 has 16 residues. CDR1 and CDR2 from the germline V gene are MNHEY and SMNVEV (reference sequence).

A few counts support this clonotype. The chain joins TRBV7-9 to TRBJ2-5; tentatively, D is TRBD2 (6 bases). Trimming pared 2 bases from V and 2 bases from J, leaving 9 bases between. CDR3 length: 14 residues. The germline V gene encodes CDR1 SEHNR and CDR2 FQNEAQ (reference sequence). The CDR3 DNA is TGTGCCAGCAGCTTATTGGGGGGACAAGAGACCCAGTACTTC. Residues: CASSLLGGQETQYF. Based on the CDR3 plus reference TRBV7-9 and TRBJ2-5, the full variable domain is DTGVSQNPRHKITKRGQNVTFRCDPISEHNRLYWYRQTLGQGPEFLTYFQNEAQLEKSRLLSDRFSAERPKGSFSTLEIQRTEQGDSAMYLCASSLLGGQETQYFGPGTRLLVL.

Only a few counts were recorded for this clonotype. This chain uses TRBV7-9 with TRBJ2-1, with 9 bases matching TRBD2. V gave up 3 bases and J gave up 10 bases; unmatched junction bases: 13. The CDR3 totals 16 residues. Germline CDR1 reads SEHNR; CDR2 reads FQNEAQ (reference sequence). The CDR3 loop is CASSFSSAGGFREQFF. The CDR3 DNA reads TGTGCCAGCAGCTTTTCCTCGGCGGGGGGGTTTAGAGAGCAGTTCTTC.

This chain uses TRBV27 with TRBJ2-1; a possible D gene is TRBD2 (6 bases). The CDR3 covers 16 residues. With 0 bases removed from V and 6 bases from J, the gap between germline ends came to 15 bases. Germline CDR1 and CDR2: MNHEY and SMNVEV (reference sequence). The CDR3 loop reads CASSLSWGERVNEQFF. CDR3 coding DNA: TGTGCCAGCAGTTTATCGTGGGGGGAGCGAGTCAATGAGCAGTTCTTC.

The rearrangement uses TRBV7-6 and TRBJ2-5, with D maybe TRBD2 (5 bases). CDR1 and CDR2 from the germline V gene are SGHVS and FNYEAQ. Trimming cost V 3 bases and J 1 base, with 12 bases left between them. This CDR3 contains 15 residues. The CDR3 reads CASSFVQRLQETQYF. In DNA form, the CDR3 reads TGTGCCAGCAGCTTTGTCCAGCGGCTCCAAGAGACCCAGTACTTC.

This clonotype was counted at least ten times. The rearrangement joins TRBV28 to TRBJ1-5, with 9 bases lining up with TRBD1. Germline trimming cut 4 bases from V and 7 bases from J; bases unmatched to any gene: 8. The CDR3 has 15 residues. CDR1 is MDHEN and CDR2 is SYDVKM in the germline V gene. As DNA, the CDR3 is TGTGCCAGCAGTTCCTCCGGGACAGGGTACCAGCCCCAGCATTTT. As protein: CASSSSGTGYQPQHF.

The chain is built from TRBV28 and TRBJ2-3; 10 positions match TRBD2. CDR1 is MDHEN, CDR2 SYDVKM, per germline. The CDR3 extends over 18 amino acids. J lost 2 bases, V lost 3 bases, and 11 bases had no gene match. The CDR3 DNA reads TGTGCCAGCAGTTTGAGGTCTAGCGGGAGTCTTTTCACAGATACGCAGTATTTT. This sequence encodes CASSLRSSGSLFTDTQYF. The complete variable domain, with remaining parts taken from reference TRBV28 and TRBJ2-3, reads DVKVTQSSRYLVKRTGEKVFLECVQDMDHENMFWYRQDPGLGLRLIYFSYDVKMKEKGDIPEGYSVSREKKERFSLILESASTNQTSMYLCASSLRSSGSLFTDTQYFGPGTRLTVL.

V gene TRBV12-3 or TRBV12-4 combines with J gene TRBJ1-4, with D tentatively TRBD1 (5 bases). Trimming stripped 9 bases from V and 7 bases from J, with 18 bases between. The CDR3 length is 14 residues. CDR3 region: CASSDTGTVEKLFF. Written as DNA, the CDR3 is TGTGCCAGTAGTGACACGGGGACCGTTGAAAAACTGTTTTTT.

The chain employs TRBV7-9 and TRBJ1-1, with TRBD1 identical over 8 bases. The CDR3 consists of 17 residues. Trimming took 2 bases from V and 1 from J; bases not matched to a gene: 9. Germline V CDR1 and CDR2: SEHNR, FQNEAQ (reference sequence). The CDR3 spells CASSLTGQGLSNTEAFF. The CDR3 DNA is TGTGCCAGCAGCTTAACTGGACAGGGTTTGTCGAACACTGAAGCTTTCTTT.

This clonotype showed up just a few times. V and J are TRBV7-9 and TRBJ2-5; 13 nucleotides match TRBD2. The CDR3 runs to 17 residues. With 6 bases clipped from V and 2 bases from J, the junction kept 9 bases outside the gene matches. Germline V gene data show CDR1 as SEHNR and CDR2 as FQNEAQ (reference sequence). DNA for the CDR3: TGTGCCAGCAGTGCCGGGACTAGCGGGGCCCGTCAAGAGACCCAGTACTTC. Amino acid sequence: CASSAGTSGARQETQYF.

This clonotype was counted ten times or more. V is TRBV9 and J is TRBJ2-7; D may correspond to TRBD1 or TRBD2 (5 bases each). This CDR3 is 14 amino acids long. Trimming shortened V by 10 bases and J by 2 bases, and 19 bases separated the two germline ends. Germline assignment: CDR1 SGDLS and CDR2 YYNGEE. CDR3 loop: CASSLGTEPYEQYF. DNA of the CDR3: TGTGCCTCCTCCCTTGGGACGGAGCCCTACGAGCAGTACTTC.

The V call is TRBV29-1, the J call TRBJ1-6, with D possibly matching TRBD1 (6 bases). V lost 7 bases and J 10 bases, leaving 23 bases between the germline ends. The CDR3 is 15 amino acids. The germline gives CDR1 SQVTM, CDR2 ANQGSEA. The CDR3 coding sequence is TGCAGCGACCAAACAGGGAAAATTGGGGGGTCACCCCTCCACTTT. It specifies CSDQTGKIGGSPLHF. The full variable domain, with the rest looked up from reference TRBV29-1 and TRBJ1-6, is SAVISQKPSRDICQRGTSLTIQCQVDSQVTMMFWYRQQPGQSLTLIATANQGSEATYESGFVIDKFPISRPNLTFSTLTVSNMSPEDSSIYLCSDQTGKIGGSPLHFGNGTRLTVT.

The table lists this clonotype with a few counts. This chain uses TRBV30 with TRBJ1-2; 8 nucleotides agree with TRBD1. CDR1 and CDR2 (germline): GTSNPN, SVGIG (reference sequence). The CDR3 runs 15 residues. J was trimmed by 2 bases and V by 8 bases; bases with no gene match: 13. CDR3 region: CARADRDSLNYGYTF. The CDR3 DNA sequence: TGTGCCCGCGCGGACAGGGATTCCCTAAACTATGGCTACACCTTC.

This clonotype was seen once. The V gene is TRBV9, the J gene TRBJ2-1, with D possibly TRBD2 on 6 matching bases. The V gene lost 1 base and the J gene lost 8 bases, with 13 bases spanning the gap. CDR1 is SGDLS, CDR2 YYNGEE, per germline. The CDR3 spans 14 residues. In nucleotides, the CDR3 is TGTGCCAGCAGCGTAACTAGCCGGGGTTATGAGCAGTTCTTC. Its protein product is CASSVTSRGYEQFF.

A few counts support this clonotype. This sequence joins TRBV7-8 and TRBJ1-1, with no clear D. V dropped 5 bases and J dropped 6 bases, with 10 bases sitting between them. CDR1 is SGHVS, CDR2 FQNEAQ, per germline. The CDR3 runs to 12 residues. CDR3 sequence (DNA): TGTGCCAGCAGCGCAAACGTCGCTGAAGCTTTCTTT. Protein sequence: CASSANVAEAFF.

The chain carries TRBV7-9 and TRBJ2-4, with TRBD2 matching 7 bases. In germline, CDR1 is SEHNR, CDR2 FQNEAQ (reference sequence). J lost 2 bases, V lost 4 bases, and 8 bases had no gene match. The CDR3 spans 16 residues. This CDR3 is CASSYLGGRTKNIQYF. In nucleotides, the CDR3 is TGTGCCAGCAGCTATTTGGGCGGGAGAACCAAAAACATTCAGTACTTC.

This clonotype was counted only a few times. This chain uses TRBV4-1 with TRBJ1-3, with 8 nucleotides matching TRBD1. The V gene end was trimmed by 0 bases and the J gene end by 4 bases; junction bases not matched to a gene: 5. CDR3 length: 16 residues. The germline gives CDR1 MGHRA, CDR2 YSYEKL. The DNA of the CDR3 is TGCGCCAGCAGCCAAGATCAGGGGGCCTTCGGAAACACCATATATTTT. Translated: CASSQDQGAFGNTIYF.

This clonotype was detected a few times. The rearrangement links TRBV19 to TRBJ1-1; D call uncertain. Trimming stripped 7 bases from V and 1 base from J, with 10 bases between. CDR1 LNHDA and CDR2 SQIVND come from the germline V gene (reference sequence). The CDR3 spans 13 residues. The CDR3 coding sequence is TGTGCCAGTAATCAAGTCCCGAACACTGAAGCTTTCTTT. Translated: CASNQVPNTEAFF.

The gene calls are TRBV15 and TRBJ2-1; possibly TRBD2 for D (6 bases). The CDR3 has 15 residues. In germline, CDR1 is LNHNV, CDR2 YYDKDF (reference sequence). V lost 3 bases and J 5 bases, leaving 14 bases between the germline ends. The CDR3 nucleotides are TGTGCCACCAGCAGCCCTGGAGGGGTGAACAATGAGCAGTTCTTC. Its protein product is CATSSPGGVNNEQFF.

The chain links TRBV29-1 to TRBJ2-1, with 8 bases fitting TRBD2. Trimming took 7 bases from V and 0 from J; bases not matched to a gene: 5. CDR1 and CDR2 (germline): SQVTM, ANQGSEA. The CDR3 loop spans 14 amino acids. For the CDR3, the DNA is TGCAGCGCCCGACTAGCGAACTCCTACAATGAGCAGTTCTTC. Translating it yields CSARLANSYNEQFF.

This clonotype was recorded a few times. This chain joins TRBV12-3 or TRBV12-4 and TRBJ2-1, with TRBD2 as a possible D gene (6 bases). The V and J ends lost 5 bases and 0 bases respectively, with 11 bases between them. The CDR3 sequence is 15 residues long. CDR3 DNA: TGTGCCAGCAGTCTTAGCGGTTACTCCTACAATGAGCAGTTCTTC. It is translated as CASSLSGYSYNEQFF.